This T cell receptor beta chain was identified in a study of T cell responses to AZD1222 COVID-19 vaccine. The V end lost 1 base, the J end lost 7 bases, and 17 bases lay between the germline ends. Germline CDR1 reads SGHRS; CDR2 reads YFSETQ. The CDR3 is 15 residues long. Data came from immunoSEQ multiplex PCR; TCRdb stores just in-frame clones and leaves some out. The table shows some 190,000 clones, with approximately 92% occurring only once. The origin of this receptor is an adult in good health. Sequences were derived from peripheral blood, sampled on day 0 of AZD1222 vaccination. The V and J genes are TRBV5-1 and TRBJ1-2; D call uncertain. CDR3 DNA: TGCGCCAGCAGCTTGCATGCACGGCCAGGATCTGGCTACACCTTC. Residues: CASSLHARPGSGYTF.